These T cell receptor beta chains were read from a single sample in a study of response to subunit inactivated influenza vaccine. TCRdb recomputed calls from the RT-PCR reads with MiXCR, one row per CDR3 protein. The top ten clones hold around 9.6% of a sample with under 950,000 distinct CDR3 sequences, 21% of them seen once. This material consisted of PBMCs from blood, taken around 5 days after vaccination. Receptor source: a man aged 45 to 65 who received an inactivated influenza vaccine. CDR3s include the opening cysteine and the closing phenylalanine or tryptophan. Fields, in order: clone size, V gene, J gene, D gene, CDR3 DNA, CDR3 protein. A D gene is named only where the DNA matches it firmly. Some rows have no size entry. The others give once, few or many, or a class for an expanded clone.

many	TRBV12-3/TRBV12-4	TRBJ2-2	.	TGTGCCAGCAGTCAGATAGGGGAGACCGGGGAGCTGTTTTTT	CASSQIGETGELFF
few	TRBV7-3	TRBJ2-2	.	TGTGCCAGCAGCTTGAGGCCCGAACGGGGAACTAACACCGGGGAGCTGTTTTTT	CASSLRPERGTNTGELFF
many	TRBV20-1	TRBJ2-5	.	TGCAGTGCTAGAGGAGAGGTGGTGGAGACCCAGTACTTC	CSARGEVVETQYF
.	TRBV6-5	TRBJ2-5	TRBD2	TGTGCCAGCAGTTACGAGGGAGGGAGAGGTACCCAAGAGACCCAGTACTTC	CASSYEGGRGTQETQYF
many	TRBV4-1	TRBJ2-1	.	TGCGCCAGCAGCCTCCCTGAAAGTGGGGGTGAGCAGTTCTTC	CASSLPESGGEQFF
few	TRBV20-1	TRBJ2-1	.	TGCAGCCCCGGACCGAGCAGCTCCTACAATGAGCAGTTCTTC	CSPGPSSSYNEQFF
few	TRBV5-1	TRBJ2-3	.	TGCGCCAGCAGTGGCTTGCCTGGCACAGATACGCAGTATTTT	CASSGLPGTDTQYF
.	TRBV5-1	TRBJ1-2	.	TGCGCCAGCAGCCCAGAAAACAACTCTGGCTACACCTTC	CASSPENNSGYTF
.	TRBV12-3/TRBV12-4	TRBJ1-2	TRBD1	TGTGCCAGCAGCGCATACCCCGGGACAGACAACTATGGCTACACCTTC	CASSAYPGTDNYGYTF
few	TRBV5-6	TRBJ2-7	.	TGTGCCAGCAGCTTGAATTGGAGATCCTACGAGCAGTACTTC	CASSLNWRSYEQYF
.	TRBV29-1	TRBJ1-6	.	TGCAGCGTTGCGAGTTTCCCCCTCACGTCGCCCCTCCACTTT	CSVASFPLTSPLHF
many	TRBV12-3/TRBV12-4	TRBJ1-1	TRBD1	TGTGCCAGCAGTTTAGGGGGACAGGGAAGGGCTGAAGCTTTCTTT	CASSLGGQGRAEAFF
.	TRBV15	TRBJ2-3	TRBD2	TGTGCCACCAGCAGAGGGACTAGCGGGAGGACAGATACGCAGTATTTT	CATSRGTSGRTDTQYF
.	TRBV29-1	TRBJ2-3	.	TGCAGCGCGGGACTCCCGCAGTATTTT	CSAGLPQYF
.	TRBV10-1	TRBJ1-4	.	TGCGCCACTTCGGGAGAGGGGAAGGAAAAACTGTTTTTT	CATSGEGKEKLFF
few	TRBV19	TRBJ2-3	.	TGTGCCAGTAACTCAGGGGCCCACACAGATACGCAGTATTTT	CASNSGAHTDTQYF
few	TRBV24-1	TRBJ2-3	TRBD2	TGTGCCACCAGTGATTTAGCCGTCACTAGCGGGTACACAGATACGCAGTATTTT	CATSDLAVTSGYTDTQYF
many	TRBV7-2	TRBJ2-3	TRBD2	TGTGCCAGCAGCCAAGCGGGACTCACAGATACGCAGTATTTT	CASSQAGLTDTQYF
.	TRBV9	TRBJ2-5	.	TGTGCCAGCAGCGTAGACCCCAAAGAGACCCAGTACTTC	CASSVDPKETQYF
.	TRBV15	TRBJ1-1	TRBD1	TGTGCCACCAGCAGGGCCCGACAGGGGGTTAACACTGAAGCTTTCTTT	CATSRARQGVNTEAFF
few	TRBV10-3	TRBJ1-2	.	TGTGCCATCAGTGACGGCTATGGCTACACCTTC	CAISDGYGYTF
few	TRBV12-3/TRBV12-4	TRBJ2-5	.	TGTGCCAGCAGTTTATATTGGAAAGAGACCCAGTACTTC	CASSLYWKETQYF
few	TRBV4-2	TRBJ2-1	.	TGTGCCAGCAGCCGACACACGGGACGCACTGGGAATGAGCAGTTCTTC	CASSRHTGRTGNEQFF
.	TRBV4-2	TRBJ2-3	.	TGTGCCAGCAGCACACGACTAGGGGGGAGTCGTACAGATACGCAGTATTTT	CASSTRLGGSRTDTQYF
.	TRBV20-1	TRBJ1-2	.	TGCAGTGCTAGAGATAACTCTAACTATGGCTACACCTTC	CSARDNSNYGYTF
.	TRBV6-2/TRBV6-3	TRBJ2-2	TRBD2	TGTGCCAGCCGGGGGGGGGCGACCACCGGGGAGCTGTTTTTT	CASRGGATTGELFF
.	TRBV20-1	TRBJ1-6	TRBD1	TGCAGTGCCAGTCAGGGGGCGGAATCACCCCTCCACTTT	CSASQGAESPLHF
.	TRBV20-1	TRBJ2-1	TRBD2	TGCAGTGCCCGGACTAGCGGGAGCTATAGTAATGAGCAGTTCTTC	CSARTSGSYSNEQFF
.	TRBV21-1	TRBJ2-3	.	TGTGCCAGCGTTAAAGGGTTCCTCAGCACAGATACGCAGTATTTT	CASVKGFLSTDTQYF
few	TRBV6-5	TRBJ2-7	.	TGTGCCAGCAGTTACTCGCCCCGGGCATACGAGCAGTACTTC	CASSYSPRAYEQYF
.	TRBV10-3	TRBJ2-2	TRBD1	TGTGCCATCATCGCGGACAGGGGCGATTACACCGGGGAGCTGTTTTTT	CAIIADRGDYTGELFF
.	TRBV2	TRBJ2-3	.	TGTGCCACGCACAGGGGAGGGAGCACAGATACGCAGTATTTT	CATHRGGSTDTQYF
few	TRBV29-1	TRBJ2-1	TRBD1	TGCAGCGGTTCCGGGACAGGCGGCAATGAGCAGTTCTTC	CSGSGTGGNEQFF
.	TRBV4-3	TRBJ2-7	TRBD1	TGCGCCAGCAGCCAAGAACTTAACAGGGGCCACTACGAGCAGTACTTC	CASSQELNRGHYEQYF
few	TRBV5-1	TRBJ2-2	TRBD1	TGCGCCAGCAGCAGTCGTGACAGGGGGCGAACCGGGGAGCTGTTTTTT	CASSSRDRGRTGELFF
many	TRBV12-3/TRBV12-4	TRBJ2-7	.	TGTGCCAGCAGTCTGACCTTAGTCACCTACGAGCAGTACTTC	CASSLTLVTYEQYF
.	TRBV15	TRBJ2-1	TRBD2	TGTGCCACCAGCAGAGATTCGAGGGAGGGCCCGGGCAATGAGCAGTTCTTC	CATSRDSREGPGNEQFF
.	TRBV24-1	TRBJ2-1	TRBD1	TGTGCCACCAGTCCCCACGGGACAGGGGGCAATGAGCAGTTCTTC	CATSPHGTGGNEQFF
.	TRBV4-3	TRBJ2-7	.	TGCGCCAGCAGCCAAGATGACAGGACAGCCTACGAGCAGTACTTC	CASSQDDRTAYEQYF
.	TRBV5-1	TRBJ2-7	.	TGCGCCAGCAGCTTGCTAGGACACGACTACGAGCAGTACTTC	CASSLLGHDYEQYF
few	TRBV2	TRBJ1-6	.	TGTGCCAGCAGAGAGGGTAGCTCCTATAATTCACCCCTCCACTTT	CASREGSSYNSPLHF
.	TRBV25-1	TRBJ2-2	TRBD1	TGTGCCAGCAGTGAGATGGGACAGGGTTACACCGGGGAGCTGTTTTTT	CASSEMGQGYTGELFF
.	TRBV12-3/TRBV12-4	TRBJ1-2	.	TGTGCCAGCAGTTTTGTGGAAGGGGCCGGCTACACCTTC	CASSFVEGAGYTF
.	TRBV5-1	TRBJ1-6	.	TGCGCCAGCAGCTTGGCCGGCGGGATTTATTCACCCCTCCACTTT	CASSLAGGIYSPLHF
few	TRBV10-3	TRBJ2-1	.	TGTGCCATTCCAGACCTAGAGTTCTTC	CAIPDLEFF
few	TRBV12-3/TRBV12-4	TRBJ2-7	.	TGTGCCAGCAGTTCCGCGATCACATTCAACGAGCAGTACTTC	CASSSAITFNEQYF
few	TRBV29-1	TRBJ2-3	TRBD2	TGCAGCGTTGTTGGTATGCGGGGGGGCACAGATACGCAGTATTTT	CSVVGMRGGTDTQYF
many	TRBV12-3/TRBV12-4	TRBJ2-3	.	TGTGCCAGCAGTTTAGCGCGTGGAGGGTACACAGATACGCAGTATTTT	CASSLARGGYTDTQYF
.	TRBV5-1	TRBJ1-2	TRBD1	TGCGCCAGCAGCTTGGATACAGGGGGCGGCTACACCTTC	CASSLDTGGGYTF
.	TRBV7-2	TRBJ2-7	TRBD2	TGTGCCAGCAGCTTAGCGCTCGTTGATAGCGGGTACGAGCAGTACTTC	CASSLALVDSGYEQYF
few	TRBV29-1	TRBJ1-2	.	TGCAGCGTTGTTAGTTCCCAGGGGTATGGCTACACCTTC	CSVVSSQGYGYTF
few	TRBV20-1	TRBJ2-2	TRBD2	TGCAGTGCTAGAGGCCCGGGACTAGCGGGAGCCAACACCGGGGAGCTGTTTTTT	CSARGPGLAGANTGELFF
.	TRBV6-5	TRBJ1-1	.	TGTGCCAGCAGTTACCTTTCCATCATGAACACTGAAGCTTTCTTT	CASSYLSIMNTEAFF
.	TRBV4-1	TRBJ2-2	TRBD1	TGCGCCAGCAGCCAACTATACAGGGGGCCCCGCCCGGGGGAGCTGTTTTTT	CASSQLYRGPRPGELFF